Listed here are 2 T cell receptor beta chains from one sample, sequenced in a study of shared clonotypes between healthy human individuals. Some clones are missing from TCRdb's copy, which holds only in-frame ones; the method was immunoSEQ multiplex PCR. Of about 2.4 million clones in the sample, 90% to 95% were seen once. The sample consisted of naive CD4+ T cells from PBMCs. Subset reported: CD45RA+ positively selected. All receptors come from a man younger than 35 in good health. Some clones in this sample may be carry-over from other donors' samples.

This chain's CDR3 is CASSYRSGWFGYTF. The CDR3 nucleotides are TGTGCCAGCAGTTACAGGTCGGGCTGGTTTGGCTACACCTTC. The J gene is TRBJ1-2, the V gene TRBV6-5; D is ambiguous. Germline CDR1 MNHEY, CDR2 SVGAGI. The CDR3 has 14 amino acids. The V and J ends lost 2 bases and 7 bases respectively, with 14 bases between them.

CDR3 DNA: TGCAGTGCTTTTTCGACATTCACGTTCTTC. Translated, it gives CSAFSTFTFF. V is TRBV20-1 and J is TRBJ2-1; no firm D call. Germline loops: CDR1 DFQATT, CDR2 SNEGSKA (reference sequence). Trimming left V 5 bases short and J 15 bases short, with 14 bases between. The CDR3 contains 10 residues.